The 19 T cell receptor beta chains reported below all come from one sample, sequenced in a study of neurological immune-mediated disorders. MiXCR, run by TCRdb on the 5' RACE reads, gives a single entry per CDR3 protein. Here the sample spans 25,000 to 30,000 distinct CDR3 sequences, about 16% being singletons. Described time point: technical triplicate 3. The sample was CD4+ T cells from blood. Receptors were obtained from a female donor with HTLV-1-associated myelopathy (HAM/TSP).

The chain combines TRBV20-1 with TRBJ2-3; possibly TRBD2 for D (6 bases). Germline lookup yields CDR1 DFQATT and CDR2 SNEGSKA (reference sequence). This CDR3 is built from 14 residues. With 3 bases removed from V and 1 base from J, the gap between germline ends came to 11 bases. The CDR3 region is CSASGGLRTDTQYF. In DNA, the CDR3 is TGCAGTGCTAGCGGGGGACTCCGCACAGATACGCAGTATTTT.

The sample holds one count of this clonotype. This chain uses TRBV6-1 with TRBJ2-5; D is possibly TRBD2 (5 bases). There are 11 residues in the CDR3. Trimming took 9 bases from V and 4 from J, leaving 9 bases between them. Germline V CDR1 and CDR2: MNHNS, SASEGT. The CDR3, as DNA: TGTGCCAGTCTCCGGGGAGAGACCCAGTACTTC. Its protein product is CASLRGETQYF.

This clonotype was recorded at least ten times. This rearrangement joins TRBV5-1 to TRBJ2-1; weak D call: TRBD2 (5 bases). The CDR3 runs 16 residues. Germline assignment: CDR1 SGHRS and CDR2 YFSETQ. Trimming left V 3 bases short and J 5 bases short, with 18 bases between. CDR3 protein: CASSYRQDSVNNEQFF. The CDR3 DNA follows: TGCGCCAGCAGCTACCGCCAGGATAGCGTAAACAATGAGCAGTTCTTC.

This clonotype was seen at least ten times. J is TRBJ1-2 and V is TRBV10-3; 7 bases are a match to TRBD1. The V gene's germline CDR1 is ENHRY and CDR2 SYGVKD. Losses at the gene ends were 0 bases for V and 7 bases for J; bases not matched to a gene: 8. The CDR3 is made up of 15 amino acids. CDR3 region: CAISESPEGASGYTF. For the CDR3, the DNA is TGTGCCATCAGTGAGTCGCCCGAGGGGGCGTCTGGCTACACCTTC.

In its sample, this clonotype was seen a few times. The CDR3 DNA reads as TGTGCCAGCAGTTTACCTGCATGGGGGCAGGGGAGCTCTGGGGCCAACGTCCTGACTTTC. This sequence encodes CASSLPAWGQGSSGANVLTF. The J gene is TRBJ2-6, the V gene TRBV28; D might be TRBD1 (6 bases). Trimming left V 2 bases short and J 0 bases short, with 20 bases between. The CDR3 has 20 amino acids. The germline V gene encodes CDR1 MDHEN and CDR2 SYDVKM. The full variable domain, in which reference TRBV28 and TRBJ2-6 provide the parts outside the CDR3, is DVKVTQSSRYLVKRTGEKVFLECVQDMDHENMFWYRQDPGLGLRLIYFSYDVKMKEKGDIPEGYSVSREKKERFSLILESASTNQTSMYLCASSLPAWGQGSSGANVLTFGAGSRLTVL.

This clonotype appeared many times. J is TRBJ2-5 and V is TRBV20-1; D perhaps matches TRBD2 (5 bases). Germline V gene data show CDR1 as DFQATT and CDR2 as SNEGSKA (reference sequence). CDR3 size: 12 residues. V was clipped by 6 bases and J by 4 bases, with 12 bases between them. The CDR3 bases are TGCAGTGCCTTAGCTGCGGGAGAGACCCAGTACTTC. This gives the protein CSALAAGETQYF.

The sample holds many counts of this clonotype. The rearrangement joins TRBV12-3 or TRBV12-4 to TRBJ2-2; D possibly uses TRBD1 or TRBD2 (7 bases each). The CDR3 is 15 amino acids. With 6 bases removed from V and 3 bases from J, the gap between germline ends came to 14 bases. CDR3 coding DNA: TGTGCCAGCAGACCGACAGGGAGGGACACCGGGGAGCTGTTTTTT. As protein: CASRPTGRDTGELFF.

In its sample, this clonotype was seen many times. This chain's CDR3 is CSARTGQGAGEQYF. CDR3 nucleotide sequence: TGCAGTGCTAGAACGGGACAGGGGGCAGGGGAGCAGTACTTC. V and J are TRBV20-1 and TRBJ2-7; 12 bases are shared with TRBD1. This CDR3 has 14 residues. Losses at the gene ends were 2 bases for V and 7 bases for J; bases not matched to a gene: 6. CDR1 and CDR2 from the germline V gene are DFQATT and SNEGSKA (reference sequence).

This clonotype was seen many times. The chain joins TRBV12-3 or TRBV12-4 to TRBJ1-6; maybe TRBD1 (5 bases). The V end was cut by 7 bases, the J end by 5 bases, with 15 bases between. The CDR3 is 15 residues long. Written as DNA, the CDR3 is TGTGCCAGCACCTCCGAGGGGAACAATAATTCACCCCTCCACTTT. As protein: CASTSEGNNNSPLHF.

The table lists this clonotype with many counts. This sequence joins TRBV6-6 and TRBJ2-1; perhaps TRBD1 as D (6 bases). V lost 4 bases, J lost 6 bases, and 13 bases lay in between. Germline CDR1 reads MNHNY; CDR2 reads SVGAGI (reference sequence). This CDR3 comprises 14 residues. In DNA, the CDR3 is TGTGCCAGCAGTTCCACGACAGGCATCAATGAGCAGTTCTTC. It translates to CASSSTTGINEQFF.

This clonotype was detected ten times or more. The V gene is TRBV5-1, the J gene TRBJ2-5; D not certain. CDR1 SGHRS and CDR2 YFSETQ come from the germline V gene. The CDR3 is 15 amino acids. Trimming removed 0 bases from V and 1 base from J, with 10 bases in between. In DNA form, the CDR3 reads TGCGCCAGCAGCTTGGTGTCGGCGACCCAAGAGACCCAGTACTTC. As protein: CASSLVSATQETQYF.

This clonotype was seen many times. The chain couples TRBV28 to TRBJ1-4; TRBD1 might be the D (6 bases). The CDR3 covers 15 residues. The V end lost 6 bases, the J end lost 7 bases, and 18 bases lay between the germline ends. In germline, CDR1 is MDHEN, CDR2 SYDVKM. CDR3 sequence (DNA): TGTGCCAGCAGGCCCGGAACAGGGAATGGTGAAAAACTGTTTTTT. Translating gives CASRPGTGNGEKLFF. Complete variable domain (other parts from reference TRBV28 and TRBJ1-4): DVKVTQSSRYLVKRTGEKVFLECVQDMDHENMFWYRQDPGLGLRLIYFSYDVKMKEKGDIPEGYSVSREKKERFSLILESASTNQTSMYLCASRPGTGNGEKLFFGSGTQLSVL.

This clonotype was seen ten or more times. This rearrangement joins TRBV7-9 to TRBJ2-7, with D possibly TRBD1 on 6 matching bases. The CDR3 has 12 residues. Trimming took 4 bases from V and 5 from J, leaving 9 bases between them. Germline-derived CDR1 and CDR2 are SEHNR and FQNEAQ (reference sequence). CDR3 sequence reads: CASSWTVDEQYF. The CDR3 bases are TGTGCCAGCAGCTGGACAGTCGACGAGCAGTACTTC.

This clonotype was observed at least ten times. The CDR3 protein is CSARPTTGVNTEAFF. Written as DNA, the CDR3 is TGCAGTGCTAGACCGACGACAGGGGTGAACACTGAAGCTTTCTTT. The chain employs TRBV20-1 and TRBJ1-1; 8 nucleotides line up with TRBD1. The germline CDR1 and CDR2 sequences are DFQATT and SNEGSKA (reference sequence). This CDR3 region has 15 residues. After removal of 2 bases from V and 0 bases from J, the junction contained 5 bases not matched to a gene.

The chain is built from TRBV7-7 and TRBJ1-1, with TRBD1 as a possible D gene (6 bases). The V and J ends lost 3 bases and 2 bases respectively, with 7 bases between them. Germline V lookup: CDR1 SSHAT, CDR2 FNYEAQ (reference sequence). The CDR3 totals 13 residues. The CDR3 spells CASSLDRNTEAFF. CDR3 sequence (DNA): TGTGCCAGCAGCTTGGACAGAAACACTGAAGCTTTCTTT.

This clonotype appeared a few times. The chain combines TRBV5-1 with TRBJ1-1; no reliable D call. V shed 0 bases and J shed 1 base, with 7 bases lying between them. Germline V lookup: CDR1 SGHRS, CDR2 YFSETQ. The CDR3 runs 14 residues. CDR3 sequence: CASSLDGGNTEAFF. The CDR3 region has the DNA TGCGCCAGCAGCTTGGACGGAGGGAACACTGAAGCTTTCTTT.

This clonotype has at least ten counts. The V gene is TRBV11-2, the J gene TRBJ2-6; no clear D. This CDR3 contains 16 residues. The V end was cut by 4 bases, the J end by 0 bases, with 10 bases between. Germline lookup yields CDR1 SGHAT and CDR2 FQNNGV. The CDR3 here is CASSSWYPSGANVLTF. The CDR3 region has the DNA TGTGCCAGCAGCTCTTGGTATCCCTCTGGGGCCAACGTCCTGACTTTC. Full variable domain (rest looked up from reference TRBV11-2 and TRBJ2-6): EAGVAQSPRYKIIEKRQSVAFWCNPISGHATLYWYQQILGQGPKLLIQFQNNGVVDDSQLPKDRFSAERLKGVDSTLKIQPAKLEDSAVYLCASSSWYPSGANVLTFGAGSRLTVL.

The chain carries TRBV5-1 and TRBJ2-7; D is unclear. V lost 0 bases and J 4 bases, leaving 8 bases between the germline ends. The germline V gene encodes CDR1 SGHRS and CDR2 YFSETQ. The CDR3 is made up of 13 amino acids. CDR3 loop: CASSLETGYEQYF. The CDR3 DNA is TGCGCCAGCAGCTTGGAGACCGGGTACGAGCAGTACTTC.

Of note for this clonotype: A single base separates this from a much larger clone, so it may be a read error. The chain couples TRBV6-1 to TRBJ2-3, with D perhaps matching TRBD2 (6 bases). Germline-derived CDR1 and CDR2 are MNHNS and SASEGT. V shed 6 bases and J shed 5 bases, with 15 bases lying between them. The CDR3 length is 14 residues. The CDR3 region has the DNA TGTGCCAGCAGCGGACGGGGGACGGTAGATACGCAGTATTTT. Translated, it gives CASSGRGTVDTQYF.